The rows below give T cell receptor beta chains drawn from one sample of a study of preoperative IRX-2 immunotherapy in early breast cancer. Only in-frame clones appear in the TCRdb table, and some are missing; sequencing was by immunoSEQ multiplex PCR. The sample holds around 29,000 clones, around 89% seen once. Sampling was done from a patient treated with IRX-2 immunotherapy. The receptors originated from a human donor with breast cancer. Each CDR3 is given with its conserved first and last residue. The order of the fields is V gene, D gene, J gene, clone size, CDR3 DNA, CDR3 protein. The D gene is left open where the match is weak. The listing skips clone size in some rows; elsewhere it reads once, few, many or a size class.

>TRBV5-1|TRBD1|TRBJ2-7|.
TGCGCCAGCAGCACGGGACAGCTCTACGAGCAGTACTTC
CASSTGQLYEQYF
>TRBV10-2|.|TRBJ2-5|.
TGCGCCAGCAGTGACTGGGAGACCCAGTACTTC
CASSDWETQYF
>TRBV10-1|.|TRBJ2-1|.
TGCGCCAGCAGTGCACGATTAGGCGGGCCTAGCGACGATGAGCAGTTCTTC
CASSARLGGPSDDEQFF
>TRBV18|TRBD1|TRBJ1-2|.
TGTGCCAGCTCTCCCGACAGGGACCCTTACTATGGCTACACCTTC
CASSPDRDPYYGYTF
>TRBV7-8|.|TRBJ2-2|.
TGTGCCAGCAGCTTACGGATGACCGGGGAGCTGTTTTTT
CASSLRMTGELFF
>TRBV2|TRBD1|TRBJ1-1|once
TGTGCCAGCATTACTCCGGGACAGGGCATTGAAGCTTTCTTT
CASITPGQGIEAFF
>TRBV5-1|TRBD1|TRBJ2-3|once
TGCGCCAGCAGCGCCCGGGACAGCAAATTCACAGATACGCAGTATTTT
CASSARDSKFTDTQYF
>TRBV28|.|TRBJ1-1|.
TGTGCCAGCAGTCCGGGGCGGGTCGAGACTGAAGCTTTCTTT
CASSPGRVETEAFF
>TRBV29-1|.|TRBJ2-1|.
TGCAGCGTTGGGTTGGGAAATGAGCAGTTCTTC
CSVGLGNEQFF
>TRBV5-1|.|TRBJ1-5|.
TGCGCCAGCAGTTCATCGGGGGGATCCAATCAGCCCCAGCATTTT
CASSSSGGSNQPQHF
>TRBV4-1|TRBD2|TRBJ2-1|.
TGCGCCAGCAGCCAAGGGAGTAGCGGGGAAAATGAGCAGTTCTTC
CASSQGSSGENEQFF
>TRBV9|.|TRBJ2-2|few
TGTGCCAGCAGCGTGGGGCACGACACCGGGGAGCTGTTTTTT
CASSVGHDTGELFF
>TRBV5-4|.|TRBJ1-5|.
TGTGCCAGCAGCTTGAATGGAGGCAATCAGCCCCAGCATTTT
CASSLNGGNQPQHF
>TRBV28|TRBD2|TRBJ2-3|.
TGTGCCAGCAGTTTAATGGGAGGGCCCATAGGAGATACGCAGTATTTT
CASSLMGGPIGDTQYF
>TRBV4-3|.|TRBJ1-4|.
TGCGCCAGCAGCCAGTTACCAAGGGGTGATCGGAGTATTAGAGAAAAACTGTTTTTT
CASSQLPRGDRSIREKLFF
>TRBV6-5|TRBD1|TRBJ1-4|once
TGTGCCAGCAGTGGACAGGGGAACTCTAATGAAAAACTGTTTTTT
CASSGQGNSNEKLFF
>TRBV5-5|.|TRBJ2-2|.
TGTGCCAGCACCGGAAGAAGGGGCCCCCACCTCCGGGCCAACACCGGGGAGCTGTTTTTT
CASTGRRGPHLRANTGELFF
>TRBV21-1|.|TRBJ2-3|once
TGTGCCAGCAGCAAAGGCCTCAGGGCTCAGTCCACAGATACGCAGTATTTT
CASSKGLRAQSTDTQYF
>TRBV28|TRBD1|TRBJ2-1|.
TGTGCCAGCAGTCCCTCAGGGGGCCCGTGGAATGAGCAGTTCTTC
CASSPSGGPWNEQFF
>TRBV7-2|TRBD1|TRBJ2-7|.
TGTGCCAGCAGCTTAGATAACAGGGGGTACGAGCAGTACTTC
CASSLDNRGYEQYF
>TRBV18|.|TRBJ2-7|.
TGTGCCAGCTCACCATCCGCGGATCCATCCTACGAGCAGTACTTC
CASSPSADPSYEQYF
>TRBV7-9|.|TRBJ2-7|.
TGTGCCAGCAGCCCCCTCGATAATTCCTACGAGCAGTACTTC
CASSPLDNSYEQYF
>TRBV10-1|.|TRBJ2-1|.
TGCGCCAGCAGTGAGGGAGGGGAGGACAATGAGCAGTTCTTC
CASSEGGEDNEQFF
>TRBV10-3|.|TRBJ2-7|.
TGTGCCGCCAGGGCGGGGAACGAGCAGTACTTC
CAARAGNEQYF
>TRBV4-3|TRBD2|TRBJ2-1|.
TGCGCCAGCAGCCGAGAAGGGAGGGGCTACAATGAGCAGTTCTTC
CASSREGRGYNEQFF
>TRBV28|.|TRBJ1-5|.
TGTGCCAGCAGTTTATCAGGCGTTAGTCTGCCCCAGCATTTT
CASSLSGVSLPQHF
>TRBV28|TRBD1|TRBJ2-1|.
TGTGCCAGCAGGGGAACCGGGACAGGGTTTCAAAGCTCCTACAATGAGCAGTTCTTC
CASRGTGTGFQSSYNEQFF
>TRBV10-3|TRBD1|TRBJ1-2|.
TGTGCCATCAGTGAGTCTACAGGACAGGGAGGCTACACCTTC
CAISESTGQGGYTF
>TRBV9|.|TRBJ2-2|.
TGTGCCAGCAGCCCGGGCCATAACACCGGGGAGCTGTTTTTT
CASSPGHNTGELFF
>TRBV14|TRBD2|TRBJ2-3|.
TGTGCCAGCAGCCAACAGTCTGGCGGGGGGTTGGGCACAGATACGCAGTATTTT
CASSQQSGGGLGTDTQYF
>TRBV6-5|TRBD2|TRBJ2-1|.
TGTGCCAGCAGTTACTCCCTAGCGGGGTACAATGAGCAGTTCTTC
CASSYSLAGYNEQFF
>TRBV2|.|TRBJ1-1|.
TGTGCCAGCATTGGGCTGGGGAGCGCTGAAGCTTTCTTT
CASIGLGSAEAFF
>TRBV28|.|TRBJ1-2|.
TGTGCCAGCCGACATGAGCGGGGCTACACCTTC
CASRHERGYTF
>TRBV5-1|.|TRBJ2-5|.
TGCGCCAGCAGCTTGGCCGGATGGGTCGGAGAGACCCAGTACTTC
CASSLAGWVGETQYF
>TRBV7-8|TRBD1|TRBJ1-2|.
TGTGCCAGCAGCTTTGACAGGGCCAATGGCTACACCTTC
CASSFDRANGYTF
>TRBV2|.|TRBJ2-3|.
TGTGCCAGCAGTGAAGCGCCCAGTACTAGCACAGATACGCAGTATTTT
CASSEAPSTSTDTQYF
>TRBV6-4|TRBD2|TRBJ2-7|.
TGTGCCAGCGGGGAGACTAGCGGGAGGGCCTACGAGCAGTACTTC
CASGETSGRAYEQYF
>TRBV6-1|.|TRBJ1-5|.
TGTGCCAGCAGTGAGACCAGACAGGCGATTAATCAGCCCCAGCATTTT
CASSETRQAINQPQHF
>TRBV6-5|.|TRBJ2-3|.
TGTGCCAGCAGTTACTCGGGTGGGCAAAAGGATACGCAGTATTTT
CASSYSGGQKDTQYF
>TRBV10-1|TRBD2|TRBJ2-1|.
TGCGCCAGCAGTGGAATAGCCGGGGGGTCCTACAATGAGCAGTTCTTC
CASSGIAGGSYNEQFF
>TRBV16|.|TRBJ2-1|.
TGTGCCAGCAGCCAGACAGGCGGGGTCTACAATGAGCAGTTCTTC
CASSQTGGVYNEQFF
>TRBV6-5|.|TRBJ2-7|.
TGTGCCAGCAGTTACTCGATCGGACAGAGCCACGAGCAGTACTTC
CASSYSIGQSHEQYF
>TRBV7-2|TRBD2|TRBJ2-1|.
TGTGCCAGCAGCCAACTAGCGGGGGGCCACTCTTCGCAGTTCTTC
CASSQLAGGHSSQFF
>TRBV5-1|.|TRBJ2-7|.
TGCGCCAGCAGCTACTCGACCTACGAGCAGTACTTC
CASSYSTYEQYF
>TRBV6-1|.|TRBJ2-5|.
TGTGCCAGCAGTGAAGCGCTTTGGAGTCTGGAGACCCAGTACTTC
CASSEALWSLETQYF
>TRBV19|.|TRBJ1-2|.
TGTGCCAGTAGTGTACAGGGATGGGGCTACACCTTC
CASSVQGWGYTF